This is a list of T cell receptor beta chains from one sample in a study of T cell responses to AZD1222 COVID-19 vaccine. Some clones are missing from TCRdb's copy, which holds only in-frame ones; the method was immunoSEQ multiplex PCR. The sample consists of around 100,000 clones, 92% of them appearing once. Sequenced here: peripheral blood, sampled on day 0 of AZD1222 vaccination. The receptors were sampled from an adult in good health. Both conserved end residues are part of each CDR3. The order of the fields is J gene, D gene, clone size, V gene, CDR3 protein, CDR3 DNA. D genes are given only for firm matches. Clone size, where shown, is once, few, many, or a class for clones that have expanded.

J gene: TRBJ1-2; D gene: TRBD1; clone size: -; V gene: TRBV12-3/TRBV12-4; CDR3 protein: CASRQGDNYGYTF; CDR3 DNA: TGTGCCAGCAGACAGGGGGACAACTATGGCTACACCTTC
J gene: TRBJ1-3; D gene: TRBD1; clone size: -; V gene: TRBV10-3; CDR3 protein: CAISERDRGSSGNTIYF; CDR3 DNA: TGTGCCATCAGTGAAAGAGACAGGGGGTCATCTGGAAACACCATATATTTT
J gene: TRBJ1-2; D gene: TRBD1; clone size: -; V gene: TRBV30; CDR3 protein: CAWARTGGVGYTF; CDR3 DNA: TGTGCCTGGGCTAGGACAGGGGGCGTGGGCTACACCTTC
J gene: TRBJ2-2; D gene: -; clone size: -; V gene: TRBV29-1; CDR3 protein: CSVKNTGELFF; CDR3 DNA: TGCAGCGTGAAGAACACCGGGGAGCTGTTTTTT
J gene: TRBJ2-1; D gene: -; clone size: -; V gene: TRBV11-3; CDR3 protein: CASSSNWGGEQFF; CDR3 DNA: TGTGCCAGCAGCTCCAACTGGGGAGGCGAGCAGTTCTTC
J gene: TRBJ2-1; D gene: TRBD2; clone size: -; V gene: TRBV29-1; CDR3 protein: CSVDAGASAGQFF; CDR3 DNA: TGCAGCGTTGATGCGGGAGCCTCTGCTGGGCAGTTCTTC
J gene: TRBJ1-4; D gene: -; clone size: -; V gene: TRBV6-2/TRBV6-3; CDR3 protein: CASSFSGTSGSVITNEKLFF; CDR3 DNA: TGTGCCAGCAGTTTCTCCGGGACCTCAGGCTCCGTAATAACTAATGAAAAACTGTTTTTT
J gene: TRBJ1-5; D gene: -; clone size: -; V gene: TRBV18; CDR3 protein: CASSPNTGRGNNQPQHF; CDR3 DNA: TGTGCCAGCTCACCAAACACGGGCAGGGGAAACAATCAGCCCCAGCATTTT
J gene: TRBJ2-5; D gene: TRBD1; clone size: -; V gene: TRBV7-2; CDR3 protein: CASSAPTGGRETQYF; CDR3 DNA: TGTGCCAGCAGCGCCCCGACAGGGGGCCGGGAGACCCAGTACTTC
J gene: TRBJ1-2; D gene: -; clone size: -; V gene: TRBV11-3; CDR3 protein: CASSFSADYGYTF; CDR3 DNA: TGTGCCAGCAGCTTTTCCGCTGACTATGGCTACACCTTC
J gene: TRBJ1-2; D gene: TRBD1; clone size: -; V gene: TRBV30; CDR3 protein: CAWSRDRPYGYTF; CDR3 DNA: TGTGCCTGGAGTCGGGACAGACCCTATGGCTACACCTTC
J gene: TRBJ1-2; D gene: TRBD1; clone size: -; V gene: TRBV25-1; CDR3 protein: CASTPGGGRYGYTF; CDR3 DNA: TGTGCCAGCACGCCAGGGGGCGGTCGCTATGGCTACACCTTC
J gene: TRBJ1-2; D gene: -; clone size: -; V gene: TRBV6-2/TRBV6-3; CDR3 protein: CASSLDSYGYTF; CDR3 DNA: TGTGCCAGCAGTTTAGACAGCTATGGCTACACCTTC
J gene: TRBJ1-1; D gene: TRBD1; clone size: -; V gene: TRBV11-3; CDR3 protein: CASSYDRDTEAFF; CDR3 DNA: TGTGCCAGCAGCTATGACAGGGACACTGAAGCTTTCTTT
J gene: TRBJ1-2; D gene: -; clone size: -; V gene: TRBV5-1; CDR3 protein: CASSLQAGAGGYTF; CDR3 DNA: TGCGCCAGCAGCTTGCAAGCGGGAGCGGGGGGCTACACCTTC
J gene: TRBJ1-2; D gene: TRBD1; clone size: few; V gene: TRBV6-1; CDR3 protein: CASSDETGPHYGYTF; CDR3 DNA: TGTGCCAGCAGTGATGAGACAGGGCCACACTATGGCTACACCTTC
J gene: TRBJ2-4; D gene: -; clone size: -; V gene: TRBV4-2; CDR3 protein: CASSQDTRLAKNIQYF; CDR3 DNA: TGTGCCAGCAGCCAAGATACACGGCTAGCCAAAAACATTCAGTACTTC
J gene: TRBJ1-5; D gene: -; clone size: -; V gene: TRBV19; CDR3 protein: CASSMRDQPQHF; CDR3 DNA: TGTGCCAGTAGTATGAGGGATCAGCCCCAGCATTTT
J gene: TRBJ1-2; D gene: -; clone size: -; V gene: TRBV4-3; CDR3 protein: CASSQDWGGSDGYTF; CDR3 DNA: TGCGCCAGCAGCCAAGATTGGGGAGGGAGCGATGGCTACACCTTC
J gene: TRBJ2-1; D gene: TRBD2; clone size: -; V gene: TRBV12-3/TRBV12-4; CDR3 protein: CASASGGLDEQFF; CDR3 DNA: TGTGCCAGCGCTAGCGGGGGGCTCGATGAGCAGTTCTTC
J gene: TRBJ2-4; D gene: -; clone size: -; V gene: TRBV7-2; CDR3 protein: CASGWPSAGKNIQYF; CDR3 DNA: TGTGCCAGCGGTTGGCCCTCCGCAGGCAAAAACATTCAGTACTTC
J gene: TRBJ1-2; D gene: -; clone size: -; V gene: TRBV2; CDR3 protein: CASTRTQGDYGYTF; CDR3 DNA: TGTGCCAGCACCAGGACCCAGGGCGACTATGGCTACACCTTC
J gene: TRBJ1-1; D gene: -; clone size: -; V gene: TRBV6-5; CDR3 protein: CASSYRDTNTEAFF; CDR3 DNA: TGTGCCAGCAGTTACAGGGACACGAACACTGAAGCTTTCTTT
J gene: TRBJ1-2; D gene: TRBD1; clone size: -; V gene: TRBV4-2; CDR3 protein: CASSQGAGQTYGYTF; CDR3 DNA: TGTGCCAGCAGCCAAGGGGCGGGACAGACGTATGGCTACACCTTC
J gene: TRBJ1-5; D gene: -; clone size: -; V gene: TRBV6-1; CDR3 protein: CASSEMAARAHNQPQHF; CDR3 DNA: TGTGCCAGCAGTGAGATGGCGGCACGAGCGCACAATCAGCCCCAGCATTTT
J gene: TRBJ2-3; D gene: -; clone size: -; V gene: TRBV18; CDR3 protein: CASSRVTVDQYF; CDR3 DNA: TGTGCCAGCTCACGGGTGACAGTGGATCAGTATTTT
J gene: TRBJ2-1; D gene: -; clone size: -; V gene: TRBV20-1; CDR3 protein: CSASSYNEQFF; CDR3 DNA: TGCAGTGCTAGCTCCTACAATGAGCAGTTCTTC
J gene: TRBJ1-1; D gene: -; clone size: once; V gene: TRBV19; CDR3 protein: CASSPGTENTEAFF; CDR3 DNA: TGTGCCAGTAGTCCCGGGACGGAGAACACTGAAGCTTTCTTT
J gene: TRBJ2-7; D gene: -; clone size: once; V gene: TRBV2; CDR3 protein: CASSSLGEQYF; CDR3 DNA: TGTGCCAGCAGTTCCCTTGGAGAGCAGTACTTC
J gene: TRBJ1-2; D gene: -; clone size: -; V gene: TRBV5-1; CDR3 protein: CASSLAGERGYTF; CDR3 DNA: TGCGCCAGCAGCTTAGCAGGGGAACGTGGCTACACCTTC
J gene: TRBJ2-1; D gene: -; clone size: -; V gene: TRBV7-2; CDR3 protein: CASQGPYSYNEQFF; CDR3 DNA: TGTGCCAGCCAGGGGCCCTACTCCTACAATGAGCAGTTCTTC
J gene: TRBJ2-7; D gene: TRBD1; clone size: -; V gene: TRBV11-2; CDR3 protein: CASNIPGTGGEQYF; CDR3 DNA: TGTGCCAGCAATATACCCGGGACAGGAGGCGAGCAGTACTTC
J gene: TRBJ2-7; D gene: -; clone size: -; V gene: TRBV28; CDR3 protein: CASSPPGDSYTYEQYF; CDR3 DNA: TGTGCCAGCAGCCCCCCGGGGGACAGTTATACCTACGAGCAGTACTTC
J gene: TRBJ2-3; D gene: TRBD2; clone size: -; V gene: TRBV7-2; CDR3 protein: CASSSTSGRSADTQYF; CDR3 DNA: TGTGCCAGCAGCTCCACTAGCGGGCGAAGCGCAGATACGCAGTATTTT
J gene: TRBJ2-1; D gene: -; clone size: -; V gene: TRBV6-2/TRBV6-3; CDR3 protein: CASSSGTLNEQFF; CDR3 DNA: TGTGCCAGCAGTTCCGGGACACTCAATGAGCAGTTCTTC
J gene: TRBJ1-6; D gene: TRBD1; clone size: -; V gene: TRBV7-8; CDR3 protein: CASSLTGGDSPLHF; CDR3 DNA: TGTGCCAGCAGCTTAACAGGGGGCGACTCACCCCTCCACTTT
J gene: TRBJ1-5; D gene: -; clone size: -; V gene: TRBV30; CDR3 protein: CAWSVRANQPQHF; CDR3 DNA: TGTGCCTGGAGTGTTAGGGCGAATCAGCCCCAGCATTTT
J gene: TRBJ1-1; D gene: -; clone size: -; V gene: TRBV28; CDR3 protein: CASLWATEAFF; CDR3 DNA: TGTGCCAGCCTTTGGGCCACTGAAGCTTTCTTT
J gene: TRBJ1-1; D gene: -; clone size: -; V gene: TRBV11-3; CDR3 protein: CASSFRAGQNTEAFF; CDR3 DNA: TGTGCCAGCAGCTTCCGGGCCGGACAGAACACTGAAGCTTTCTTT
J gene: TRBJ2-5; D gene: -; clone size: -; V gene: TRBV6-1; CDR3 protein: CASSERQQETQYF; CDR3 DNA: TGTGCCAGCAGTGAACGTCAACAAGAGACCCAGTACTTC
J gene: TRBJ2-3; D gene: TRBD1; clone size: -; V gene: TRBV20-1; CDR3 protein: CSASGPGQGATTSTDTQYF; CDR3 DNA: TGCAGTGCTAGTGGGCCCGGACAGGGAGCTACAACTAGCACAGATACGCAGTATTTT
J gene: TRBJ2-2; D gene: TRBD2; clone size: -; V gene: TRBV7-7; CDR3 protein: CASSQTRGAGELFF; CDR3 DNA: TGTGCCAGCAGCCAGACGCGGGGGGCCGGGGAGCTGTTTTTT
J gene: TRBJ1-5; D gene: -; clone size: -; V gene: TRBV6-5; CDR3 protein: CASGREGQPQHF; CDR3 DNA: TGTGCCAGCGGCAGGGAGGGTCAGCCCCAGCATTTT
J gene: TRBJ1-2; D gene: -; clone size: -; V gene: TRBV10-3; CDR3 protein: CAISEGTRSEGYTF; CDR3 DNA: TGTGCCATCAGTGAGGGCACCCGTTCGGAGGGCTACACCTTC
J gene: TRBJ1-5; D gene: -; clone size: -; V gene: TRBV30; CDR3 protein: CAWSFGSQPQHF; CDR3 DNA: TGTGCCTGGAGTTTCGGGAGTCAGCCCCAGCATTTT
J gene: TRBJ2-5; D gene: -; clone size: -; V gene: TRBV18; CDR3 protein: CASSPVWGSETQYF; CDR3 DNA: TGTGCCAGCTCACCAGTGTGGGGATCCGAGACCCAGTACTTC